These 17 T cell receptor beta chains were all obtained from the same sample, sequenced in a study of cytomegalovirus exposure and HLA in healthy donors (dated by TCRdb to about 2017). The method was the immunoSEQ multiplex PCR assay. A mixture of 60 forward primers for TCR Vbeta segments and 13 reverse primers for TCR Jbeta segments was used in the multiplex PCR. TCRdb limited this immuneACCESS table to in-frame rearrangements with V and J called. A share of clones is missing; checked studies link under half to unresolved V genes, and the rest is unexplained. The sample table lists about 160,000 clones, about 85% of them with a count of one. The top ten constitute 1.3% of the sample. Sequences were obtained from PBMCs. The receptors come from a man aged 50 to 60 in good health and CMV-seropositive.

The chain joins TRBV28 to TRBJ1-2; 9 bases map to TRBD1. The CDR3 is 17 residues long. V dropped 3 bases and J dropped 8; count of bases not matched to a gene: 16. Looked up from germline, CDR1 is MDHEN and CDR2 is SYDVKM. The CDR3 sequence is CASSLRNRGRGVGGYTF. CDR3 DNA sequence: TGTGCCAGCAGTTTGAGAAACAGGGGGCGAGGTGTAGGGGGCTACACCTTC.

The chain has TRBV28 and TRBJ2-6; possible D gene TRBD1, 5 bases. From germline, CDR1 is MDHEN and CDR2 SYDVKM. The CDR3 extends over 17 amino acids. V was trimmed by 6 bases and J by 2 bases, leaving 17 bases between them. CDR3 amino acids: CASRRRGARTGANVLTF. In DNA form, the CDR3 reads TGTGCCAGCAGGAGACGTGGGGCGCGCACTGGGGCCAACGTCCTGACTTTC.

The CDR3 here is CASSFGGRGGDNEQFF. The CDR3, as DNA: TGTGCCAGCAGCTTCGGGGGCCGGGGGGGGGACAATGAGCAGTTCTTC. The chain uses TRBV7-3 and TRBJ2-1; TRBD2 agrees at 8 bases. This CDR3 is 16 amino acids long. J was trimmed by 5 bases and V by 3 bases; bases with no gene match: 9. Germline CDR1 and CDR2: SGHTA and FQGTGA.

The V call is TRBV4-2, the J call TRBJ1-1, with a weak D call TRBD1 (5 bases). Germline V gene sequence: CDR1 LGHNA, CDR2 YNFKEQ. Trimming removed 3 bases at V and 12 bases at J, with 17 bases between. The CDR3 runs to 13 residues. This CDR3 is CASSHQGRGGTFF. As DNA, the CDR3 is TGTGCCAGCAGCCACCAGGGTAGGGGCGGAACTTTCTTT.

The chain carries TRBV7-9 and TRBJ2-7; 9 nucleotides line up with TRBD2. The CDR3 consists of 17 residues. Germline V gene sequence: CDR1 SEHNR, CDR2 FQNEAQ (reference sequence). V dropped 4 bases and J dropped 1; count of bases not matched to a gene: 11. CDR3 protein: CASSSSILAGKSYEQYF. The CDR3 coding sequence is TGTGCCAGCAGCTCCTCTATCCTAGCGGGAAAGTCCTACGAGCAGTACTTC.

The chain carries TRBV5-6 and TRBJ1-5, with D perhaps TRBD1 (6 bases). This CDR3 contains 16 residues. Trimming pared 3 bases from V and 3 bases from J, leaving 16 bases between. Germline lookup yields CDR1 SGHDT and CDR2 YYEEEE. The DNA of the CDR3 is TGTGCCAGCAGCTACAGGGTCCAGGGGACCAATCAGCCCCAGCATTTT. Its translation is CASSYRVQGTNQPQHF.

The chain is built from TRBV2 and TRBJ1-2; possible D gene TRBD1, 6 bases. The CDR3 covers 15 residues. The V gene lost 6 bases and the J gene lost 4 bases, with 18 bases spanning the gap. Germline lookup yields CDR1 SNHLY and CDR2 FYNNEI. In DNA form, the CDR3 reads TGTGCCAGCAGGGAACAGGGACTAATGGTCTATGGCTACACCTTC. Translated: CASREQGLMVYGYTF.

The chain links TRBV5-1 to TRBJ2-1; D remains unclear. This CDR3 has 14 residues. The V and J ends lost 0 bases and 2 bases respectively, with 6 bases between them. CDR1 is SGHRS, CDR2 YFSETQ, per germline. The CDR3 coding sequence is TGCGCCAGCAGCTTGGACGAGGCCTACAATGAGCAGTTCTTC. Translating gives CASSLDEAYNEQFF. Filled out from reference TRBV5-1 and TRBJ2-1, the complete variable domain reads KAGVTQTPRYLIKTRGQQVTLSCSPISGHRSVSWYQQTPGQGLQFLFEYFSETQRNKGNFPGRFSGRQFSNSRSEMNVSTLELGDSALYLCASSLDEAYNEQFFGPGTRLTVL.

The V gene is TRBV4-1, the J gene TRBJ2-2; D is undetermined. The germline V gene has CDR1 MGHRA and CDR2 YSYEKL. V was clipped by 5 bases and J by 11 bases, with 12 bases between them. The CDR3 consists of 12 residues. CDR3 amino acids: CASSTRLGELFF. The CDR3 DNA sequence: TGCGCCAGCAGCACAAGACTTGGAGAGCTGTTTTTT.

Points on this clone: One junction end disagrees with the germline gene, perhaps due to a read error. The chain combines TRBV7-9 with TRBJ2-7; D call uncertain. The CDR3 length is 17 residues. Germline CDR1 reads SEHNR; CDR2 reads FQNEAQ (reference sequence). DNA of the CDR3: TGTTCCAGCAGCCCCACCCCTAACTACCTGAGGACCTACGAGCAGTACTTC. It codes for CSSSPTPNYLRTYEQYF.

On this clone: Other DNA sequences in the same sample also yield this CDR3. The chain has TRBV18 and TRBJ2-7; 8 bases agree with TRBD1. The CDR3 is made up of 15 amino acids. V gave up 2 bases and J gave up 4 bases; unmatched junction bases: 7. Looked up from germline, CDR1 is KGHSH and CDR2 is LQKENI. CDR3 in amino acids: CASSPRQGASYEQYF. For the CDR3, the DNA is TGTGCCAGCTCACCAAGGCAGGGGGCTTCTTACGAGCAGTACTTC.

The V and J genes are TRBV30 and TRBJ2-2; D unclear. This CDR3 has 14 amino acids. Trimming stripped 7 bases from V and 1 base from J, with 13 bases between. Germline CDR1 GTSNPN, CDR2 SVGIG (reference sequence). CDR3 loop: CASITSLNTGELFF. Here the CDR3 DNA reads TGTGCCTCTATTACCTCCTTGAACACCGGGGAGCTGTTTTTT.

The chain recombines TRBV19 with TRBJ1-5; 7 nucleotides agree with TRBD1. The germline gives CDR1 LNHDA, CDR2 SQIVND (reference sequence). This CDR3 spans 16 amino acids. V shed 5 bases, J shed 4 bases, and the junction held 11 bases outside the gene matches. The CDR3, as DNA: TGTGCCAGTAGTCCCCTTCCGGGACAGAGAAATCAGCCCCAGCATTTT. It encodes CASSPLPGQRNQPQHF.

Comments on this clone: One end of the junction varies from germline; a read error may be responsible. V usage is TRBV7-7 and J usage is TRBJ2-1; D may be TRBD1 (6 bases). From germline, CDR1 is SSHAT and CDR2 FNYEAQ (reference sequence). This CDR3 has 17 amino acids. The DNA for the CDR3 is TGTGCTAGCAGCTTGGCACAGGGTCCGGGCGCCTACAATGAGCAGTTCTTC. Its translation: CASSLAQGPGAYNEQFF.

This chain links TRBV5-1 with TRBJ2-1, with D tentatively TRBD2 (7 bases). Germline V gene data show CDR1 as SGHRS and CDR2 as YFSETQ. The CDR3 has 17 residues. Trimming removed 4 bases from V and 6 bases from J, with 23 bases in between. The CDR3 sequence is CASSKGGGQGSVNEQFF. In nucleotides, the CDR3 is TGCGCCAGCAGCAAGGGGGGGGGCCAAGGCAGCGTCAATGAGCAGTTCTTC.

This chain links TRBV28 with TRBJ2-7, with TRBD1 matching 11 bases. The CDR3 is 15 residues long. V was clipped by 5 bases and J by 3 bases; unmatched bases: 6. Germline loops: CDR1 MDHEN, CDR2 SYDVKM. As DNA, the CDR3 is TGTGCCAGCAGTAACACCGGGACAGGGGGCTACGAGCAGTACTTC. The encoded protein is CASSNTGTGGYEQYF.

V usage is TRBV11-2 and J usage is TRBJ1-3; D is undetermined. The germline V gene encodes CDR1 SGHAT and CDR2 FQNNGV. The CDR3 is 13 residues long. V was cut by 5 bases and J by 7 bases, with 12 bases left in between. CDR3: CASSPPGLNTIYF. CDR3 sequence (DNA): TGTGCCAGCAGCCCCCCGGGGTTGAACACCATATATTTT. The full variable domain, in which reference TRBV11-2 and TRBJ1-3 provide the parts outside the CDR3, is EAGVAQSPRYKIIEKRQSVAFWCNPISGHATLYWYQQILGQGPKLLIQFQNNGVVDDSQLPKDRFSAERLKGVDSTLKIQPAKLEDSAVYLCASSPPGLNTIYFGEGSWLTVV.